The following is a TCR beta chain sequence with its context. Antigen specificity is unknown. This record comes from a study of T cell responses to AZD1222 COVID-19 vaccine. This table comes from immunoSEQ multiplex PCR, and its TCRdb copy is limited to in-frame clones, with some not included. Of 130,000 or so clones in the sample, about 94% were seen once. The study's findings and limits: Epitopes outside B.1.351 and B.1.1.7 mutated regions reportedly drew nearly half of spike TCRs.

Per germline, CDR1 WSHSY and CDR2 SAAADI. V shed 6 bases, J shed 2 bases, and the junction held 6 bases outside the gene matches. This CDR3 contains 14 residues. The chain recombines TRBV10-2 with TRBJ2-7, with 8 bases lining up with TRBD2. The clonotype comes from an adult in good health. Sequenced here: peripheral blood, sampled on day 0 of AZD1222 vaccination. CDR3 sequence reads: CASSTTSDTYEQYF. For the CDR3, the DNA is TGCGCCAGCAGCACGACTAGCGACACCTACGAGCAGTACTTC.